These 5 T cell receptor beta chains were all obtained from the same sample, sequenced in a study of T cell clonality in common variable immunodeficiency. The data were produced by immunoSEQ multiplex PCR, yet TCRdb's version contains in-frame clones alone and is incomplete. Reported are 55,000 or so clones, none seen only once; the ten largest carry 0.83%. Material for sequencing was peripheral blood mononuclear cells. The receptors derive from a person aged 18 to 70 in good health.

Ten or more counts support this clone. Read sequence stops 3 residues before the CDR3 end, and the germline J gene provides the missing end. This sequence joins TRBV12-3 or TRBV12-4 and TRBJ2-3; possibly TRBD1 for D (6 bases). The length of the CDR3 is 12 residues. V was trimmed by 3 bases and J by 6 bases, leaving 7 bases between them. The CDR3: CASSLTGDTQYF. CDR3 DNA (partial): TGTGCCAGCAGTTTGACAGGCGATACG.

There are many counts of this clone. The read falls 3 residues short of the CDR3 end, and the missing part is taken from the germline J gene. The chain has TRBV19 and TRBJ2-1, with 9 nucleotides matching TRBD2. V lost 1 base to trimming and J lost 6 bases; unmatched junction nucleotides: 4. Germline CDR1 LNHDA, CDR2 SQIVND (reference sequence). CDR3 length equals 15 residues. The part of the CDR3 DNA that was read is TGTGCCAGTAGTATAGGGACTAGCGTTGGCAATGAG. It is translated as CASSIGTSVGNE. The whole CDR3 sequence is CASSIGTSVGNEQFF.

This clone was recorded many times. Being one base from a much bigger clone, this may be a read error. The CDR3 end lies 3 residues beyond the end of the read and is filled in from the germline J gene. The chain has TRBV5-1 and TRBJ2-5; weak D call: TRBD1 (6 bases). The germline gives CDR1 SGHRS, CDR2 YFSETQ. CDR3 length: 18 residues. The ends were cut back, 8 bases at V and 4 bases at J, with 30 bases in the middle. Incomplete CDR3 DNA: TGCGCCAGTGCTCAGTACAGGGAAGAACTAGGGGGTGGAGAGACC. As protein: CASAQYREELGGGET. The full CDR3 reads CASAQYREELGGGETQYF.

This clone was counted at least ten times. The read falls 3 residues short of the CDR3 end, and the missing part is taken from the germline J gene. V is TRBV20-1 and J is TRBJ2-1; 8 nucleotides align to TRBD2. Germline trimming cut 2 bases from V and 5 bases from J; bases unmatched to any gene: 5. The germline V gene has CDR1 DFQATT and CDR2 SNEGSKA (reference sequence). This CDR3 contains 14 residues. The CDR3 DNA, read in part, is TGCAGTGCTAGATCAAGCGGGAGAGACAATGAG. It codes for CSARSSGRDNE. The whole CDR3 reads CSARSSGRDNEQFF.

This clone was seen many times. The read halts 3 residues ahead of the CDR3 end, with the missing end drawn from the germline J gene. The chain recombines TRBV30 with TRBJ2-7; unclear D gene. CDR1 and CDR2 (germline): GTSNPN, SVGIG (reference sequence). V was pared by 2 bases and J by 1 base, with 6 bases between. The CDR3 is made up of 12 amino acids. The CDR3 DNA, read in part, is TGTGCCTGGAGTCCCGGGTCCTACGAG. It is translated as CAWSPGSYE. The CDR3 as a whole reads CAWSPGSYEQYF. Using reference TRBV30 and TRBJ2-7 for the parts outside the CDR3, the full variable domain is SQTIHQWPATLVQPVGSPLSLECTVEGTSNPNLYWYRQAAGRGLQLLFYSVGIGQISSEVPQNLSASRPQDRQFILSSKKLLLSDSGFYLCAWSPGSYEQYFGPGTRLTVT.